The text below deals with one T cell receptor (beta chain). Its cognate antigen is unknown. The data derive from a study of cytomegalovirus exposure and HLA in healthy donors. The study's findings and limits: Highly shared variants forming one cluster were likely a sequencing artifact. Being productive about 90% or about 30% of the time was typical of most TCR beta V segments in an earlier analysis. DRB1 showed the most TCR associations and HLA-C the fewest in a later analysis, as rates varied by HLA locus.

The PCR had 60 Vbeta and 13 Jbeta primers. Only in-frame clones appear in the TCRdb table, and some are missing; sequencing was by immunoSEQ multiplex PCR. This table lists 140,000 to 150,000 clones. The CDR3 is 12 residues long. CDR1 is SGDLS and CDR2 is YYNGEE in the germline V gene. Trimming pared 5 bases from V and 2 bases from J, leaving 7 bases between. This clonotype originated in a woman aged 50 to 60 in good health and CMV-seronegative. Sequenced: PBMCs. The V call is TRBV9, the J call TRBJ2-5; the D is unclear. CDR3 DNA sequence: TGTGCCAGCAGTCTGACTCAAGAGACCCAGTACTTC. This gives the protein CASSLTQETQYF.